The source of this T cell receptor delta chain is a study of γδ T cells in repeated Plasmodium falciparum infection. Germline V lookup: CDR1 GEAIGNYY, CDR2 EKD. The CDR3 is made up of 13 amino acids. Trimming pared 6 bases from V and 3 bases from J, leaving 13 bases between. This clone was seen only a few times. What it binds is not known. The mismatch at residue 5 between this DNA's translation and the TCRdb protein of a much larger clone likely reflects a read error; the protein shown is translated from the DNA. Overall study findings and caveats: Malian children's Vdelta2-negative repertoires appeared more expanded and less diverse than Australians'.

TCRdb re-called the multiplex PCR reads with CATT. The sample has around 86,000 delta-chain clones, 1.4% seen once. Vgamma9/Vdelta2+ and Vdelta2-negative gammadelta T cells were flow-sorted from PBMC for bulk sequencing. The chain recombines TRDV2 with TRDJ1; D ambiguous. Germline matching of the DNA provided the J gene here, since TCRdb leaves it blank. The sample consisted of gamma-delta T cells from blood. The receptor was derived from a pool of human donors (malaria-infected and uninfected, not separated). CDR3: CACTREGSDKLIF. CDR3 DNA: TGTGCCTGTACGAGGGAAGGCTCCGATAAACTCATCTTT.